This entry describes one TCR beta chain. What antigen it recognizes has not been identified. No base quality information exists; no much larger clone differs at one position. This entry is derived from a study of Graves' ophthalmopathy and Graves' hyperthyroidism (dated by TCRdb to the late 2010s). For context, the study as a whole: Stable hyperthyroidism was defined as no progression to ophthalmopathy within 18 months of follow-up. To tell Graves' ophthalmopathy apart from Graves' hyperthyroidism, and to predict which patients would progress to ophthalmopathy, the study relied on TCR beta repertoire signatures. In total, 135 blood samples were TCR-sequenced: some 40 ophthalmopathy, under 85 hyperthyroidism and some 17 hyperthyroidism-to-ophthalmopathy patients. A discovery set of 95 to 100 patients (more than 40 ophthalmopathy, 55 to 60 stable hyperthyroidism) was enrolled to explore V-J signatures distinguishing ophthalmopathy from hyperthyroidism. The independent validation cohort included 18 to 20 hyperthyroidism patients plus 17 patients who later progressed from hyperthyroidism to ophthalmopathy. In roughly six hyperthyroidism patients, the T-cell repertoire of thyroid tissue was compared with the T-cell repertoire of blood. Following sampling, methimazole starting at 30 mg daily was administered to hyperthyroidism patients, and high-dose intravenous methylprednisolone was administered to ophthalmopathy patients.

Hyperthyroidism patients were newly diagnosed, were aged 18 to 65 years, and had a disease duration under 2 months. Patients with other autoimmune diseases, uncontrolled infections, pregnancy or lactation were excluded from the study. Diagnosis was based on clinical symptoms, serum thyroxine, TRAb, thyroid ultrasound and orbital computed tomography. Total RNA was extracted using Trizol reagent, and RNA quality was checked on an Agilent 2100 Bioanalyzer. From a lookup of the germline V gene, CDR1 and CDR2 are MRHNA and SNTAGT. The CDR3 goes from the cysteine to the phenylalanine over 14 residues. Only the CDR3 portion is preserved as DNA: 42 bases, with reading frame beginning at the first base. The germline ends are 14 bases apart after V is trimmed by 6 bases and J by 6 bases. For repertoire sequencing, the TCR beta CDR3 regions were amplified from RNA transcripts. The first round was an RT-PCR using HTBI primers with the Qiagen OneStep RT-PCR kit, and this first round was followed by a second-round multiplex PCR, then size selection and purification. Sequencing of the libraries was carried out on an Illumina HiSeq2000 in paired-end mode with 100 bp reads. The original pipeline was this. SOAPnuke was used for read processing, and reads with adapters, uncalled bases, a mean Phred below 15, or no exact constant-primer or identifier match were discarded. COPE v1.2.5 was used to merge the high-quality paired reads. Each unique nucleotide sequence was treated as a clonotype, and MiTCR v1.1 was used to align the clonotypes to the IMGT TRB V, D and J references. Only V-J combinations with frequency above 0.0001 were analysed, covering approximately 99% of repertoires. A TCR clonal expansion and chaos score per V-J combination was defined as the ratio of F50 clonal expansion to chaos observed in the TCRdist matrix. Welch's t-statistics and random forest were used to reduce the features to 10 to 15 V-J combinations, which were then used as input to a naive Bayes classifier. The Morisita-Horn index was used to measure how similar the thyroid and blood repertoires were. The raw public reads went through TCRdb reprocessing: fastp at Q25, MiXCR clone calling, in-frame beta chains kept. Rows merge per CDR3 protein into single entries with the most common DNA and genes. The V and J calls follow TCRdb's processing rather than the paper's. This sample lists over a million distinct CDR3 sequences; 35% to 40% were detected once. The biggest ten clones account for 11% of the sample.

Study-wide conclusions, independent of this receptor: Most expanded thyroid clonotypes with a frequency above 0.001 also appeared in blood, which suggests that blood repertoires may reflect the immune response in the thyroid. Sample size was not predetermined statistically, and investigators were not blinded to group allocation. In validation, the model predicted ophthalmopathy progression with nearly 71% sensitivity and 72.22% specificity; about a dozen predicted patients were CT-confirmed with GO in a median of around 6 months. In cross-validation, the 13-signature model distinguished ophthalmopathy from stable hyperthyroidism with around 90% sensitivity and 81.08% specificity, while in the test set the corresponding values were roughly 80% and 75%.

This receptor chain uses TRBV6-4 and TRBJ2-2; TRBD2 is perhaps the D gene, given 6 matching bases. The origin of this receptor is an adult man with Graves' hyperthyroidism. The specimen was peripheral blood or thyroid tissue (not recorded which). The bases are TGTGCCAGCAGCATGGGGACTGGGGCCGGGGAGCTGTTTTTT. Translated, it gives CASSMGTGAGELFF.